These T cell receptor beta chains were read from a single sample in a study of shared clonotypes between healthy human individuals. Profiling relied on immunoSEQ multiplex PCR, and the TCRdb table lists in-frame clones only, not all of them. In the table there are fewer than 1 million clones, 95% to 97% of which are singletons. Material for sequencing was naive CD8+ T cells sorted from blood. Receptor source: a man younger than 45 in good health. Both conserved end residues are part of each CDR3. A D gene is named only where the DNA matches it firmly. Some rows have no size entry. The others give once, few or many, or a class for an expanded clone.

CDR3nt: TGTGCCAGCAGTGCCGGACTAAGAGAAGCTTTCTTT
CDR3aa: CASSAGLREAFF
d_gene: -
abundance: -
v_gene: TRBV27
j_gene: TRBJ1-1

CDR3nt: TGTGCCAGCAGTTTAACGGGGGGCCCTAGCACAGATACGCAGTATTTT
CDR3aa: CASSLTGGPSTDTQYF
d_gene: -
abundance: -
v_gene: TRBV27
j_gene: TRBJ2-3

CDR3nt: TGTGCCAGCAGTTTATTAACCAGGGGTAACACTGAAGCTTTCTTT
CDR3aa: CASSLLTRGNTEAFF
d_gene: -
abundance: once
v_gene: TRBV28
j_gene: TRBJ1-1

CDR3nt: TGTGCCAGCAGCTTCGAGACAGGGGTCTCCTACGAGCAGTACTTC
CDR3aa: CASSFETGVSYEQYF
d_gene: TRBD1
abundance: -
v_gene: TRBV7-9
j_gene: TRBJ2-7

CDR3nt: TGTGCCAGCAGCGCGGACATGAACACTGAAGCTTTCTTT
CDR3aa: CASSADMNTEAFF
d_gene: -
abundance: -
v_gene: TRBV5-5
j_gene: TRBJ1-1

CDR3nt: TGTGCCAGCAGCTTAATGACTAGCGGGAGGAGGCAGTTCTTC
CDR3aa: CASSLMTSGRRQFF
d_gene: TRBD2
abundance: -
v_gene: TRBV7-2
j_gene: TRBJ2-1

CDR3nt: TGTGCCAGCAGCTTAGGAACGGGACTATTGTTTTCTGGGCAGTTCTTC
CDR3aa: CASSLGTGLLFSGQFF
d_gene: TRBD2
abundance: once
v_gene: TRBV11-2
j_gene: TRBJ2-1

CDR3nt: TGCAGCATTTCCCGGAACGGGGACCTCTACGAGCAGTACTTC
CDR3aa: CSISRNGDLYEQYF
d_gene: -
abundance: -
v_gene: TRBV29-1
j_gene: TRBJ2-7

CDR3nt: TGTGCCAGTAGTACCCCTCGGGGCAGGGGAATGAACACTGAAGCTTTCTTT
CDR3aa: CASSTPRGRGMNTEAFF
d_gene: -
abundance: -
v_gene: TRBV19
j_gene: TRBJ1-1

CDR3nt: TGTGCCAGCAGCAACGGACAGGCGCGATACGAGCAGTACTTC
CDR3aa: CASSNGQARYEQYF
d_gene: -
abundance: -
v_gene: TRBV21-1
j_gene: TRBJ2-7

CDR3nt: TGCGCCAGCAGCCAAGATCCAGTTGGAGGACCCCTCTACGAGCAGTACTTC
CDR3aa: CASSQDPVGGPLYEQYF
d_gene: -
abundance: -
v_gene: TRBV4-1
j_gene: TRBJ2-7

CDR3nt: TGTGCCAGCAGCTTAAGGTTGAACACCGCCGAAGAGACCCAGTACTTC
CDR3aa: CASSLRLNTAEETQYF
d_gene: -
abundance: -
v_gene: TRBV7-7
j_gene: TRBJ2-5

CDR3nt: TGTGCCAGCAGCTTAGCGACAGGTTATCACGAGCAGTACTTC
CDR3aa: CASSLATGYHEQYF
d_gene: -
abundance: -
v_gene: TRBV13
j_gene: TRBJ2-7

CDR3nt: TGTGCCAGCAGCTTAGAACCGCCGACTAGCGTGAACTCAGATACGCAGTATTTT
CDR3aa: CASSLEPPTSVNSDTQYF
d_gene: TRBD2
abundance: -
v_gene: TRBV11-2
j_gene: TRBJ2-3

CDR3nt: TGTGCCAGCAGCCGGGGTGGTAATGAGCAGTTCTTC
CDR3aa: CASSRGGNEQFF
d_gene: -
abundance: -
v_gene: TRBV5-4
j_gene: TRBJ2-1

CDR3nt: TGCGCCAGCAGCCAGTACGGAGGCACTGAAGCTTTCTTT
CDR3aa: CASSQYGGTEAFF
d_gene: -
abundance: -
v_gene: TRBV4-3
j_gene: TRBJ1-1

CDR3nt: TGCGCCAGCAGCCAAGATGTAGGAGGACAGGGATACGAGCAGTACTTC
CDR3aa: CASSQDVGGQGYEQYF
d_gene: TRBD1
abundance: -
v_gene: TRBV4-3
j_gene: TRBJ2-7

CDR3nt: TGTGCCAGCAGCTTTCGTTTAGCTGGGGACGGGACCGGGGAGCTGTTTTTT
CDR3aa: CASSFRLAGDGTGELFF
d_gene: -
abundance: -
v_gene: TRBV7-8
j_gene: TRBJ2-2

CDR3nt: TGTGCCAGCAGCCCCGACATGGGAGGCTATGGCTACACCTTC
CDR3aa: CASSPDMGGYGYTF
d_gene: -
abundance: -
v_gene: TRBV6-5
j_gene: TRBJ1-2

CDR3nt: TGTGCCAGCAGTTTGGGAAGTAGCCGTGGGGGCAATGAGCAGTTCTTC
CDR3aa: CASSLGSSRGGNEQFF
d_gene: -
abundance: -
v_gene: TRBV27
j_gene: TRBJ2-1

CDR3nt: TGTGCCAGCAGCTTAGGAAACGAGCAGTACTTC
CDR3aa: CASSLGNEQYF
d_gene: -
abundance: -
v_gene: TRBV11-2
j_gene: TRBJ2-7

CDR3nt: TGTGCCAGCAGCTTGTTAGCGGGAGGGCCCGGGTACAATGAGCAGTTCTTC
CDR3aa: CASSLLAGGPGYNEQFF
d_gene: TRBD2
abundance: -
v_gene: TRBV7-3
j_gene: TRBJ2-1